The clone carrying this TCR beta chain was detected a few times. This record belongs to a study of cytomegalovirus exposure and HLA in healthy donors. This CDR3 contains 18 residues. CDR1 is LNHNV, CDR2 YYDKDF, per germline (reference sequence). J was trimmed by 3 bases and V by 0 bases; bases with no gene match: 8. Primers included in the PCR were 60 Vbeta and 13 Jbeta primers. Measured with immunoSEQ multiplex PCR; TCRdb has only the in-frame clones, and not every one. The data show 85,000 to 100,000 clones, about four fifths seen once. This clonotype originated in a female donor in good health and CMV-seropositive. The chain combines TRBV15 with TRBJ2-1; 10 nucleotides agree with TRBD1. What was sequenced was PBMCs. In DNA form, the CDR3 reads TGTGCCACCAGCAGAGAAGGGGGGACAGGGGTGATCTACAATGAGCAGTTCTTC. It encodes CATSREGGTGVIYNEQFF.